This TCR beta chain stems from a study of CD8 T cells in Susac syndrome. This clonotype was picked up one time. Per the germline V gene, CDR1 is LGHDT and CDR2 is YNNKEL (reference sequence). The CDR3 is made up of 14 amino acids. V lost 1 base to trimming and J lost 4 bases, with 10 bases between them. RNA in amounts of roughly 0.45 to 1 ug was reverse transcribed with random hexamers. One entry per CDR3 protein results from TCRdb running MiXCR on the immunoSEQ multiplex PCR reads. The sample shows approximately 200,000 distinct CDR3 sequences, just under 95% of them seen only once. The rearrangement joins TRBV3-1 to TRBJ1-2; D is undetermined. The sample comprised CD4+ T cells from PBMCs. This receptor was obtained from a human donor with multiple sclerosis. Here the CDR3 reads CASSQGKGIYGYTF. The CDR3 DNA sequence: TGTGCCAGCAGCCAAGGGAAGGGAATCTATGGCTACACCTTC.